This TCR beta chain was recorded in a study of T cells in Graves' hyperthyroidism and ophthalmopathy. Amplification of TCR beta CDR3 regions was performed using RNA transcripts as template. Using the HTBI primer set, a first-round RT-PCR was run on the TCR CDR3. TCRdb processed the multiplex PCR reads anew with MiXCR; each CDR3 protein has one entry. Counted here are 500,000 to 600,000 distinct CDR3 sequences, over 45% occurring once; the ten biggest clones make up around 47%. The CDR3 has 13 amino acids. Per germline, CDR1 SQVTM and CDR2 ANQGSEA. V was pared by 6 bases and J by 10 bases, with 8 bases of the junction left unmatched.

V usage is TRBV29-1 and J usage is TRBJ1-6; 8 bases align to TRBD1. Sequences were obtained from peripheral blood or thyroid tissue (not recorded which). The clonotype originates from an adult woman with Graves' disease, either hyperthyroidism or ophthalmopathy (not recorded which). The CDR3 region has the DNA TGCAGCGTCGCAGGGGGCGAGTACTCACCCCTCCACTTT. Amino acid sequence: CSVAGGEYSPLHF.